Described below is a single T cell receptor (beta chain) sequence and its context. This entry belongs to a study of blood T cell repertoires in COVID-19. Looking at the study overall: Sites in the United States, Italy and Spain provided acute and convalescent COVID-19 samples.

In the authors' workflow: Reference gene primer amplification gave nucleated cell count estimates. Assay used: immunoSEQ multiplex PCR; TCRdb lists only in-frame clones, some missing. V, J and clone size reflect that table, while D and trimming were determined from the DNA. The sample lists around 390,000 clones, just under 90% occurring once. Germline loops: CDR1 SGHRS, CDR2 YFSETQ. The CDR3 covers 15 residues. Deletions cut 4 bases from V and 4 bases from J, with 18 bases between. Sequencing input: PBMCs or T cells enriched from blood (not recorded which). This clonotype originated in a woman aged 45-65 years who had recovered from COVID-19. The genes are TRBV5-1 and TRBJ2-7; maybe TRBD1 (6 bases). As DNA, the CDR3 is TGCGCCAGCAGCCCGGGACACCAGCTGGGATACGAGCAGTACTTC. This sequence encodes CASSPGHQLGYEQYF. Full variable domain (outside the CDR3, taken from reference TRBV5-1 and TRBJ2-7): KAGVTQTPRYLIKTRGQQVTLSCSPISGHRSVSWYQQTPGQGLQFLFEYFSETQRNKGNFPGRFSGRQFSNSRSEMNVSTLELGDSALYLCASSPGHQLGYEQYFGPGTRLTVT.